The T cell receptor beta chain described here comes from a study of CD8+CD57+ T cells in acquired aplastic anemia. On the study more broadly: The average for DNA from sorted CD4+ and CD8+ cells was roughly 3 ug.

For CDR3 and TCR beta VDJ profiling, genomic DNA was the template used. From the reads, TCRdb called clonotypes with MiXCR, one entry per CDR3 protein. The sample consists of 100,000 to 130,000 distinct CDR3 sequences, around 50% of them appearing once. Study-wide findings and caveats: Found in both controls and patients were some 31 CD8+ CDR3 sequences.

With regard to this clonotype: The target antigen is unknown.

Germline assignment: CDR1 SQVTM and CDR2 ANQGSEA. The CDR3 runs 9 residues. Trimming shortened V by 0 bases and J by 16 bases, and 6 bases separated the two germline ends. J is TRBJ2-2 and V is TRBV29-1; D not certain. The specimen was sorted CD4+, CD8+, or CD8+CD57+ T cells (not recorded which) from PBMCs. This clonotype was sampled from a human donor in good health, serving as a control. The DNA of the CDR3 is TGCAGCGTTGAAGAGCGCCAGTTTTTT. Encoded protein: CSVEERQFF.